The 27 T cell receptor beta chains listed next were all sequenced from one sample in a study of shared clonotypes between healthy human individuals. Some clones are missing from TCRdb's copy, which holds only in-frame ones; the method was immunoSEQ multiplex PCR. The table has roughly 500,000 clones, 81% seen once. The specimen sequenced was PBMCs. The receptor source for this set is a woman aged 40 to 50 in good health. Some clones in this sample may be carry-over from other donors' samples.

This chain uses TRBV28 with TRBJ2-1; D possibly corresponds to TRBD2 (5 bases). The CDR3 is made up of 12 amino acids. Per germline, CDR1 MDHEN and CDR2 SYDVKM. V was shortened by 1 base and J by 12 bases, with 10 bases between the two germline ends. This chain's CDR3 is CASSLSGLTQFF. CDR3 in DNA: TGTGCCAGCAGTTTATCGGGGTTGACGCAGTTCTTC.

This clone was picked up many times. V gene TRBV27 combines with J gene TRBJ2-7; D may be TRBD2 (5 bases). This CDR3 comprises 13 residues. Trimming cost V 3 bases and J 7 bases, with 13 bases left between them. The germline V gene has CDR1 MNHEY and CDR2 SMNVEV (reference sequence). The CDR3, as DNA: TGTGCCAGCAGTTTCGCGGGCGAGCGGGAGCAGTACTTC. It yields the protein CASSFAGEREQYF.

For this clone: This likely traces to a read error, being one base from a far larger clone. The CDR3 protein is CASSLVGSDTEAFF. CDR3 in DNA: TGTGCCAGCAGCTTAGTGGGAAGTGACACTGAAGCTTTCTTT. V gene TRBV7-2 combines with J gene TRBJ1-1, with D unclear. There are 14 residues in the CDR3. Germline CDR1 SGHTA, CDR2 FQGNSA. With 1 base removed from V and 3 bases from J, the gap between germline ends came to 9 bases.

Only a few counts were recorded for this clone. This chain uses TRBV28 with TRBJ2-5; the match to TRBD2 covers 7 bases. This CDR3 region has 14 residues. Germline V CDR1 and CDR2: MDHEN, SYDVKM. Unmatched junction bases numbered 4, after V lost 6 bases and J lost 0 bases. The CDR3 reads CASRYAGDQETQYF. The CDR3 DNA reads as TGTGCCAGCAGATACGCGGGAGACCAAGAGACCCAGTACTTC. Using reference TRBV28 and TRBJ2-5 for the parts outside the CDR3, the full variable domain is DVKVTQSSRYLVKRTGEKVFLECVQDMDHENMFWYRQDPGLGLRLIYFSYDVKMKEKGDIPEGYSVSREKKERFSLILESASTNQTSMYLCASRYAGDQETQYFGPGTRLLVL.

This clone has a handful of counts. This likely traces to a read error, being one base from a far larger clone. The sample contains more than one DNA sequence encoding this CDR3. The V call is TRBV9, the J call TRBJ1-5, with a possible D match to TRBD1 (5 bases). CDR1 SGDLS and CDR2 YYNGEE come from the germline V gene. The V gene lost 4 bases and the J gene lost 3 bases, with 11 bases spanning the gap. There are 14 residues in the CDR3. DNA for the CDR3: TGTGCCAGCAGCCCCCGGGGCTACAATCAGCCCCAGCATTTT. Residues: CASSPRGYNQPQHF. The full variable domain, completed using reference TRBV9 and TRBJ1-5, is DSGVTQTPKHLITATGQRVTLRCSPRSGDLSVYWYQQSLDQGLQFLIQYYNGEERAKGNILERFSAQQFPDLHSELNLSSLELGDSALYFCASSPRGYNQPQHFGDGTRLSIL.

The chain links TRBV19 to TRBJ2-2, with TRBD2 matching over 8 bases. The CDR3 spans 16 residues. Germline V gives CDR1 LNHDA, CDR2 SQIVND (reference sequence). V gave up 4 bases and J gave up 6 bases; unmatched junction bases: 10. The CDR3 is CASSTRRGVDSGELFF. For the CDR3, the DNA is TGTGCCAGTAGTACCCGGCGGGGGGTAGATTCCGGGGAGCTGTTTTTT.

The V and J genes are TRBV28 and TRBJ2-7, with D possibly being TRBD2 (6 bases). The CDR3 covers 14 residues. CDR1 and CDR2 (germline): MDHEN, SYDVKM. V lost 2 bases and J lost 3, with 11 bases in between. The CDR3 DNA reads TGTGCCAGCAGTTTAGCCGGGAGAATCTACGAGCAGTACTTC. Amino acid sequence: CASSLAGRIYEQYF.

This chain joins TRBV18 and TRBJ2-7; maybe TRBD1 (6 bases). Germline lookup yields CDR1 KGHSH and CDR2 LQKENI. Trimming pared 6 bases from V and 0 bases from J, leaving 18 bases between. CDR3 length equals 16 residues. The CDR3 coding sequence is TGTGCCAGCTCTCGTATCCGGGACATTGCCTCCTACGAGCAGTACTTC. Encoded protein: CASSRIRDIASYEQYF. Drawing the rest from reference TRBV18 and TRBJ2-7, the complete variable domain is NAGVMQNPRHLVRRRGQEARLRCSPMKGHSHVYWYRQLPEEGLKFMVYLQKENIIDESGMPKERFSAEFPKEGPSILRIQQVVRGDSAAYFCASSRIRDIASYEQYFGPGTRLTVT.

This CDR3 is CASSTMVVGNTIYF. DNA of the CDR3: TGTGCCAGTAGTACCATGGTTGTTGGAAACACCATATATTTT. This chain joins TRBV19 and TRBJ1-3; D is undetermined. The germline gives CDR1 LNHDA, CDR2 SQIVND (reference sequence). V was pared by 4 bases and J by 3 bases, with 10 bases between. CDR3 length: 14 residues.

In this sample, this clone turned up a few times. V and J are TRBV19 and TRBJ2-2; D may be TRBD2 (5 bases). Germline assignment: CDR1 LNHDA and CDR2 SQIVND (reference sequence). The V and J ends lost 3 bases and 7 bases respectively, with 12 bases between them. The CDR3 is made up of 14 amino acids. CDR3 bases: TGTGCCAGTAGTATGTTTCTAGGGAGCGGGGAGCTGTTTTTT. Encoded protein: CASSMFLGSGELFF.

The gene calls are TRBV11-3 and TRBJ2-7; D uncertain. The CDR3 is 13 residues long. Germline V gene lookup returns CDR1 SGHNT and CDR2 YENEEA. Trimming shortened V by 0 bases and J by 3 bases, and 6 bases separated the two germline ends. CDR3 DNA: TGTGCCAGCAGCTTAGATGGAGACTACGAGCAGTACTTC. Protein sequence: CASSLDGDYEQYF. Drawing the rest from reference TRBV11-3 and TRBJ2-7, the complete variable domain is EAGVVQSPRYKIIEKKQPVAFWCNPISGHNTLYWYLQNLGQGPELLIRYENEEAVDDSQLPKDRFSAERLKGVDSTLKIQPAELGDSAVYLCASSLDGDYEQYFGPGTRLTVT.

The chain joins TRBV19 to TRBJ2-6; 7 positions match TRBD2. The CDR3 consists of 16 residues. V dropped 4 bases and J dropped 0; count of bases not matched to a gene: 3. In germline, CDR1 is LNHDA, CDR2 SQIVND (reference sequence). For the CDR3, the DNA is TGTGCCAGTAGTACCTCGGGGGGCTCTGGGGCCAACGTCCTGACTTTC. Protein: CASSTSGGSGANVLTF. The whole variable domain, remainder taken from reference TRBV19 and TRBJ2-6, is DGGITQSPKYLFRKEGQNVTLSCEQNLNHDAMYWYRQDPGQGLRLIYYSQIVNDFQKGDIAEGYSVSREKKESFPLTVTSAQKNPTAFYLCASSTSGGSGANVLTFGAGSRLTVL.

The chain is built from TRBV7-9 and TRBJ1-5, with D possibly matching TRBD1 (6 bases). Trimming removed 5 bases at V and 7 bases at J, with 15 bases between. The germline V gene has CDR1 SEHNR and CDR2 FQNEAQ (reference sequence). CDR3 size: 14 residues. For the CDR3, the DNA is TGTGCCAGCAGCGTATCAGGGGCTCGGCAGCCCCAGCATTTT. Its translation: CASSVSGARQPQHF.

The chain links TRBV7-9 to TRBJ1-2; 9 bases line up with TRBD1. Trimming cost V 1 base and J 7 bases; bases outside gene matches: 7. The CDR3 is 15 residues long. Germline V gives CDR1 SEHNR, CDR2 FQNEAQ (reference sequence). The CDR3 protein is CASSLGIGTGSGYTF. In DNA, the CDR3 is TGTGCCAGCAGCTTAGGAATTGGGACAGGGAGTGGCTACACCTTC. The entire variable domain, with the rest obtained from reference TRBV7-9 and TRBJ1-2, is as follows: DTGVSQNPRHKITKRGQNVTFRCDPISEHNRLYWYRQTLGQGPEFLTYFQNEAQLEKSRLLSDRFSAERPKGSFSTLEIQRTEQGDSAMYLCASSLGIGTGSGYTFGSGTRLTVV.

This clone was counted a few times. It may be a read error: a sequence one base away is much more abundant. The chain is built from TRBV7-6 and TRBJ2-7; D possibly corresponds to TRBD2 (6 bases). The CDR3 is 13 residues long. Germline V lookup: CDR1 SGHVS, CDR2 FNYEAQ. Deletions cut 0 bases from V and 6 bases from J, with 9 bases between. The CDR3 DNA is TGTGCCAGCAGCTTAGCGGGAGGTGCCGAGCAGTACTTC. It specifies CASSLAGGAEQYF.

The J gene is TRBJ1-5, the V gene TRBV5-1; weak D call: TRBD1 (5 bases). V lost 2 bases and J 5 bases, leaving 11 bases between the germline ends. Looked up from germline, CDR1 is SGHRS and CDR2 is YFSETQ. The CDR3 has 14 amino acids. The CDR3 is CASSLGAVDQPQHF. CDR3 DNA: TGCGCCAGCAGCTTAGGGGCGGTGGATCAGCCCCAGCATTTT. Based on the CDR3 plus reference TRBV5-1 and TRBJ1-5, the full variable domain is KAGVTQTPRYLIKTRGQQVTLSCSPISGHRSVSWYQQTPGQGLQFLFEYFSETQRNKGNFPGRFSGRQFSNSRSEMNVSTLELGDSALYLCASSLGAVDQPQHFGDGTRLSIL.

This clone was recorded a few times. The chain links TRBV18 to TRBJ2-2, with TRBD1 identical over 8 bases. The CDR3 spans 16 residues. With 3 bases clipped from V and 1 base from J, the junction kept 4 bases outside the gene matches. Looked up from germline, CDR1 is KGHSH and CDR2 is LQKENI. CDR3 amino acids: CASSPIGTGNTGELFF. The DNA for the CDR3 is TGTGCCAGCTCACCGATTGGGACAGGGAACACCGGGGAGCTGTTTTTT.

V gene TRBV7-9 combines with J gene TRBJ2-5; D gene unclear. Per germline, CDR1 SEHNR and CDR2 FQNEAQ (reference sequence). The V gene lost 2 bases and the J gene lost 1 base, with 11 bases spanning the gap. CDR3 length: 15 amino acids. CDR3 amino acids: CASSLLAVTQETQYF. In DNA form, the CDR3 reads TGTGCCAGCAGCTTATTGGCGGTTACCCAAGAGACCCAGTACTTC.

This chain connects TRBV5-1 to TRBJ1-4, with D perhaps matching TRBD1 (6 bases). The ends were cut back, 4 bases at V and 3 bases at J, with 10 bases in the middle. The CDR3 is 14 amino acids. Germline-derived CDR1 and CDR2 are SGHRS and YFSETQ. Written as DNA, the CDR3 is TGCGCCAGCAGCCGAGGGGGACCTAATGAAAAACTGTTTTTT. Translated, it gives CASSRGGPNEKLFF.

This clone was seen only once. V and J are TRBV28 and TRBJ2-2; no clear D. The CDR3 is 15 amino acids. Germline lookup yields CDR1 MDHEN and CDR2 SYDVKM. The V gene lost 4 bases and the J gene lost 0 bases, with 9 bases spanning the gap. The CDR3 coding sequence is TGTGCCAGCAGTTCAGTTGCGGCGAACACCGGGGAGCTGTTTTTT. Its protein product is CASSSVAANTGELFF.

The sample holds one count of this clone. J is TRBJ2-3 and V is TRBV7-9, with 12 bases aligning to TRBD2. Germline V CDR1 and CDR2: SEHNR, FQNEAQ (reference sequence). The V segment lost 2 bases and the J segment 4 bases; nucleotides outside the gene matches: 10. The CDR3 has 18 amino acids. The CDR3 is CASSLPHRLAGVADTQYF. CDR3 sequence (DNA): TGTGCCAGCAGCTTACCCCATCGACTAGCGGGAGTGGCAGATACGCAGTATTTT.

The V and J genes are TRBV25-1 and TRBJ1-1; D is undetermined. V gave up 6 bases and J gave up 0 bases, with 8 bases separating them. Germline V gives CDR1 MGHDK, CDR2 SYGVNS. The CDR3 contains 13 residues. The CDR3 DNA is TGTGCCAGCAGAGACGGAATGAACACTGAAGCTTTCTTT. The encoded protein is CASRDGMNTEAFF.

This clone was recorded a few times. It differs at one base from a far larger clone, so likely a read error. This sequence joins TRBV28 and TRBJ2-2, with D maybe TRBD2 (5 bases). The V gene's germline CDR1 is MDHEN and CDR2 SYDVKM. The CDR3 consists of 13 residues. CDR3 sequence: CASSEGNTWELFF. The CDR3 DNA follows: TGTGCCAGCAGCGAGGGAAACACCTGGGAGCTGTTTTTT.

The chain is built from TRBV2 and TRBJ1-1; the D is unclear. In germline, CDR1 is SNHLY, CDR2 FYNNEI. The CDR3 contains 14 residues. Trimming stripped 1 base from V and 1 base from J, with 7 bases between. In DNA, the CDR3 is TGTGCCAGCAGTGAAGGCAGGAGGAACACTGAAGCTTTCTTT. This encodes CASSEGRRNTEAFF.

A single count supports this clone. V gene TRBV28 combines with J gene TRBJ2-4; TRBD2 matches 13 bases. The CDR3 sequence is 17 residues long. Germline CDR1 is MDHEN and CDR2 is SYDVKM. The junction had 10 bases not matched to a gene; V was cut back by 5 bases and J by 6 bases. The CDR3 protein is CASSLLAGGPIGNIQYF. In DNA, the CDR3 is TGTGCCAGCAGTCTACTAGCGGGAGGGCCAATTGGAAACATTCAGTACTTC.

The rearrangement joins TRBV28 to TRBJ2-6; TRBD1 aligns across 10 bases. This CDR3 is built from 17 residues. Germline lookup yields CDR1 MDHEN and CDR2 SYDVKM. J was trimmed by 0 bases and V by 9 bases; bases with no gene match: 8. The CDR3 DNA is TGTGCCAGTGACAGGGGGCTCTTTAGCTCTGGGGCCAACGTCCTGACTTTC. Translation gives CASDRGLFSSGANVLTF. Variable domain in full (rest from reference TRBV28 and TRBJ2-6): DVKVTQSSRYLVKRTGEKVFLECVQDMDHENMFWYRQDPGLGLRLIYFSYDVKMKEKGDIPEGYSVSREKKERFSLILESASTNQTSMYLCASDRGLFSSGANVLTFGAGSRLTVL.

Of note for this clone: This likely came from a read error, as a far larger clone is one base away. The gene calls are TRBV11-2 and TRBJ2-7, with TRBD1 as a possible D gene (7 bases). Looked up from germline, CDR1 is SGHAT and CDR2 is FQNNGV. The CDR3 is 14 residues long. V was clipped by 1 base and J by 9 bases, with 16 bases between them. CDR3 residues: CASSLAGQRAPQYF. The CDR3 DNA is TGTGCCAGCAGCTTAGCGGGACAGCGGGCTCCGCAGTACTTC.